The 6 T cell receptor beta chains below come from one sample, sequenced in a study of preoperative IRX-2 immunotherapy in early breast cancer. Treatment given: preoperative locoregional IRX-2 cytokine immunotherapy. Using immunoSEQ multiplex PCR, the repertoire was profiled, and TCRdb retains in-frame clones only, with some absent. This table holds around 25,000 clones, approximately 72% found once. The specimen comprised lymph node tissue, sampled after IRX-2 immunotherapy. These receptors originate from a human donor with breast cancer.

The CDR3 DNA follows: TGTGCCAGCAGTCTAGCGGGAGGGGACCAGCAGTTCTTC. This codes for CASSLAGGDQQFF. The rearrangement joins TRBV6-8 to TRBJ2-1, with 12 bases fitting TRBD2. CDR1 MNHGY and CDR2 SAAAGT come from the germline V gene. The CDR3 spans 13 residues. The junction had 4 bases not matched to a gene; V was cut back by 5 bases and J by 11 bases.

The J gene is TRBJ1-2, the V gene TRBV5-1; the D is unclear. The V and J ends lost 0 bases and 0 bases respectively, with 9 bases between them. CDR1 SGHRS and CDR2 YFSETQ come from the germline V gene. This CDR3 comprises 15 residues. CDR3 DNA: TGCGCCAGCAGCTTGGATCCGGGGTCTAACTATGGCTACACCTTC. Its translation is CASSLDPGSNYGYTF. Full variable domain (remainder filled in from reference TRBV5-1 and TRBJ1-2): KAGVTQTPRYLIKTRGQQVTLSCSPISGHRSVSWYQQTPGQGLQFLFEYFSETQRNKGNFPGRFSGRQFSNSRSEMNVSTLELGDSALYLCASSLDPGSNYGYTFGSGTRLTVV.

The table lists this clone with a few counts. The chain employs TRBV11-3 and TRBJ1-1, with D hard to call. Germline V gene data show CDR1 as SGHNT and CDR2 as YENEEA. This CDR3 is 14 amino acids long. V gave up 6 bases and J gave up 1 base, with 12 bases separating them. CDR3 amino acids: CASRPVSRNTEAFF. The CDR3 bases are TGTGCCAGCAGACCCGTCAGCAGGAACACTGAAGCTTTCTTT.

The V gene is TRBV15, the J gene TRBJ2-7; 11 bases agree with TRBD1. CDR1 and CDR2 from the germline V gene are LNHNV and YYDKDF (reference sequence). Germline trimming cut 5 bases from V and 4 bases from J; bases unmatched to any gene: 4. The CDR3 consists of 14 residues. In DNA form, the CDR3 reads TGTGCCACCAGCCTTGGACAGGGGGCTTACGAGCAGTACTTC. Its translation: CATSLGQGAYEQYF.

The V and J genes are TRBV11-3 and TRBJ1-1, with 11 bases lining up with TRBD1. Unmatched junction bases numbered 3, after V lost 4 bases and J lost 5 bases. This CDR3 is 14 amino acids long. Per germline, CDR1 SGHNT and CDR2 YENEEA. The CDR3 coding sequence is TGTGCCAGCAGCTGGGACAGGGGGGGAACTGAAGCTTTCTTT. It yields the protein CASSWDRGGTEAFF.

This clone was recorded once. V gene TRBV28 combines with J gene TRBJ1-5, with 9 bases fitting TRBD1. Germline V gene sequence: CDR1 MDHEN, CDR2 SYDVKM. V shed 5 bases, J shed 3 bases, and the junction held 8 bases outside the gene matches. This CDR3 is 16 amino acids long. CDR3 protein: CASSSSGTGNNQPQHF. The CDR3 DNA reads as TGTGCCAGCAGTAGCTCCGGGACAGGGAACAATCAGCCCCAGCATTTT. The full variable domain, in which reference TRBV28 and TRBJ1-5 provide the parts outside the CDR3, is DVKVTQSSRYLVKRTGEKVFLECVQDMDHENMFWYRQDPGLGLRLIYFSYDVKMKEKGDIPEGYSVSREKKERFSLILESASTNQTSMYLCASSSSGTGNNQPQHFGDGTRLSIL.